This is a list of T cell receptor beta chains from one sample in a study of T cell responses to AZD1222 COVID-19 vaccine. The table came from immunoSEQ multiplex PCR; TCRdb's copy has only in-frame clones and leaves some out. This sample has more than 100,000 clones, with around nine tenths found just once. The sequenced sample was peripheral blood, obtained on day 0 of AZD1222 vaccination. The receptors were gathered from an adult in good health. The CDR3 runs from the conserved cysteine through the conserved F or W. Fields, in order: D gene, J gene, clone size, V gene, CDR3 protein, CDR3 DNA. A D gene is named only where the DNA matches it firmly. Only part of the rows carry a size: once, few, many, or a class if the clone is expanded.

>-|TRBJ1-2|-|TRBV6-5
CASSPRLNRGYGYTF
TGTGCCAGCAGTCCCCGACTAAATCGCGGATATGGCTACACCTTC
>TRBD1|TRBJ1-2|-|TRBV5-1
CASSSDRDLYLQGYTF
TGCGCCAGCAGCTCAGACAGGGACTTGTACCTCCAGGGCTACACCTTC
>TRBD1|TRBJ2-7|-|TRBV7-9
CASSLSGQTYEQYF
TGTGCCAGCAGCTTGTCGGGACAGACCTACGAGCAGTACTTC
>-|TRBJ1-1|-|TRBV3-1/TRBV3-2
CASSPDGETEAFF
TGTGCCAGCAGCCCAGATGGGGAGACTGAAGCTTTCTTT
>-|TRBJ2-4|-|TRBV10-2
CASRSGAGNIQYF
TGCGCCAGCAGGTCAGGGGCCGGGAACATTCAGTACTTC
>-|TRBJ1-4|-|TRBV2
CASRISTGTFGEKLFF
TGTGCCAGCAGGATCTCAACCGGGACATTTGGTGAAAAACTGTTTTTT
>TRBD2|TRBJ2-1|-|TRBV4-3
CASSQGTSSYNEQFF
TGCGCCAGCAGCCAAGGGACTAGTAGTTACAATGAGCAGTTCTTC
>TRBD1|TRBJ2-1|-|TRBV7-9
CASSFTGEINEQFF
TGTGCCAGCAGCTTTACAGGGGAGATTAATGAGCAGTTCTTC
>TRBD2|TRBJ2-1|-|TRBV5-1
CAGSSQASSGGANEQFF
TGCGCCGGCAGCTCCCAGGCCTCTAGCGGGGGGGCCAATGAGCAGTTCTTC
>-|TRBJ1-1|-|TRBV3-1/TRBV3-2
CASSPRWGKVANTEAFF
TGTGCCAGCAGCCCTCGATGGGGGAAAGTTGCGAACACTGAAGCTTTCTTT
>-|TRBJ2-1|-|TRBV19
CASSIAGEAYNEQFF
TGTGCCAGTAGTATAGCGGGGGAGGCCTACAATGAGCAGTTCTTC
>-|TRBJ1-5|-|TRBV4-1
CASSEVGHSNQPQHF
TGCGCCAGCAGTGAAGTGGGCCATAGCAATCAGCCCCAGCATTTT
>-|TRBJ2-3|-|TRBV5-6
CASSFIASTDTQYF
TGTGCCAGCAGCTTTATAGCCAGCACAGATACGCAGTATTTT
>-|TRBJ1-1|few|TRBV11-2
CASSPAYRDYTEAFF
TGTGCCAGCAGCCCAGCCTACCGGGATTACACTGAAGCTTTCTTT
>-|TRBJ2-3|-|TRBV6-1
CASSAFGGALSLDTQYF
TGTGCCAGCAGTGCCTTTGGGGGGGCGCTTTCGTTAGATACGCAGTATTTT
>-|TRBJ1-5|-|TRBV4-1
CASSQESGGYNQPQHF
TGCGCCAGCAGCCAAGAAAGTGGAGGGTACAATCAGCCCCAGCATTTT
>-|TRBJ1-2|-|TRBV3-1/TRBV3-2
CASSQELLNYGYTF
TGTGCCAGCAGCCAAGAATTACTTAACTATGGCTACACCTTC
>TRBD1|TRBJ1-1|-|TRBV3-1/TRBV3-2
CASSQVFGTGNTEAFF
TGTGCCAGCAGCCAAGTTTTCGGGACAGGAAACACTGAAGCTTTCTTT
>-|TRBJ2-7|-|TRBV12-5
CASGLDPESDYEQYF
TGTGCTAGTGGTTTGGACCCCGAGTCGGACTACGAGCAGTACTTC
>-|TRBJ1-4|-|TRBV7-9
CASSLAETPWEKLFF
TGTGCCAGCAGCTTAGCTGAGACCCCCTGGGAAAAACTGTTTTTT
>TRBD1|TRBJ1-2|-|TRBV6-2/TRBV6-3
CASSGQALYGYTF
TGTGCCAGCAGTGGACAGGCTCTCTATGGCTACACCTTC
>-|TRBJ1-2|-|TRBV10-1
CASQGSNYGYTF
TGCGCCAGCCAAGGATCTAACTATGGCTACACCTTC